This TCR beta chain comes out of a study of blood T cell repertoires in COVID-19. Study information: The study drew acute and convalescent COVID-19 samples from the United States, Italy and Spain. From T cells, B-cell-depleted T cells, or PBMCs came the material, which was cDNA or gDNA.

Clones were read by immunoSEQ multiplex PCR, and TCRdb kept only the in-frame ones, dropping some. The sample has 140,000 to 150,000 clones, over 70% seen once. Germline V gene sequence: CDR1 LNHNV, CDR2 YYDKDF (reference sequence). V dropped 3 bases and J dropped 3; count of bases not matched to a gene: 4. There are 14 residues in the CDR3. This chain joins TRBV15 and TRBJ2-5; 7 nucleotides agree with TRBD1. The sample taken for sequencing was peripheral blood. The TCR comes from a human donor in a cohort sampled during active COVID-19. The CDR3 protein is CATSRVGTEETQYF. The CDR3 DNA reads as TGTGCCACCAGCAGGGTCGGGACAGAAGAGACCCAGTACTTC.